A selection of T cell receptor beta chains follows, all from one sample in a study of Ad26.COV2.S vaccination and SARS-CoV-2 variants. Here immunoSEQ multiplex PCR was the method, and the copy in TCRdb shows in-frame clones only, minus some. The sample has 300,000 to 400,000 clones; around 90% are singletons. The material was peripheral blood, obtained in a trial of Ad26.COV2.S vaccine versus placebo. These receptors originate from a person aged 18-60 years who received the Ad26.COV2.S COVID-19 vaccine or a placebo. CDR3s include the opening cysteine and the closing phenylalanine or tryptophan. The D gene is left open where the match is weak. Clone sizes are given selectively: once, few, many, or a class where the clone is expanded.

j_call clone_size v_call cdr3_length d_call cdr3_nt cdr3_aa
TRBJ2-7 - TRBV13 13 - TGTGCCAGCAGCTTTGGGTCATTCTACGAGCAGTACTTC CASSFGSFYEQYF
TRBJ1-4 few TRBV11-2 15 - TGTGCCAGCAGCCCAGGGCAAGGGAGGACTGAAAAACTGTTTTTT CASSPGQGRTEKLFF
TRBJ1-2 - TRBV14 13 - TGTGCCAGCAGCCAAGTTCCAGGGAGTGGCTACACCTTC CASSQVPGSGYTF
TRBJ2-7 - TRBV3-1/TRBV3-2 16 TRBD2 TGTGCCAGCAGCCAAGGTTGGGGAGCGGGGTCCTACGAGCAGTACTTC CASSQGWGAGSYEQYF
TRBJ1-6 - TRBV7-8 14 - TGTGCCAGCAGCCCCTCATGGGACAATTCACCCCTCCACTTT CASSPSWDNSPLHF
TRBJ2-7 - TRBV5-1 17 TRBD2 TGCGCCAGCAGCTTGGCTAGCGGGGGGCCAATCTCCTACGAGCAGTACTTC CASSLASGGPISYEQYF
TRBJ2-7 once TRBV2 14 - TGTGCCAGCAGTGAAACAGCCCTCTCCTACGAGCAGTACTTC CASSETALSYEQYF
TRBJ2-3 - TRBV9 13 TRBD1 TGTGCCAGCAGCGTAGGAGGGACAGGGGCGCAGTATTTT CASSVGGTGAQYF
TRBJ1-1 - TRBV4-3 15 - TGCGCCAGCAGCCCCCAAAGGGGGGGGGACACTGAAGCTTTCTTT CASSPQRGGDTEAFF
TRBJ2-1 - TRBV6-1 16 - TGTGCCAGCAGTGCAGGGACACCACATTCCTACAATGAGCAGTTCTTC CASSAGTPHSYNEQFF
TRBJ2-7 - TRBV6-6 18 TRBD1 TGTGCCAGCAGTCCTTCCTTCCCCCTGGACAGGGGGCCCTACGAGCAGTACTTC CASSPSFPLDRGPYEQYF
TRBJ2-3 - TRBV18 15 TRBD2 TGTGCCAGCTCACCACCTTCCGGGGGGGCGGATACGCAGTATTTT CASSPPSGGADTQYF